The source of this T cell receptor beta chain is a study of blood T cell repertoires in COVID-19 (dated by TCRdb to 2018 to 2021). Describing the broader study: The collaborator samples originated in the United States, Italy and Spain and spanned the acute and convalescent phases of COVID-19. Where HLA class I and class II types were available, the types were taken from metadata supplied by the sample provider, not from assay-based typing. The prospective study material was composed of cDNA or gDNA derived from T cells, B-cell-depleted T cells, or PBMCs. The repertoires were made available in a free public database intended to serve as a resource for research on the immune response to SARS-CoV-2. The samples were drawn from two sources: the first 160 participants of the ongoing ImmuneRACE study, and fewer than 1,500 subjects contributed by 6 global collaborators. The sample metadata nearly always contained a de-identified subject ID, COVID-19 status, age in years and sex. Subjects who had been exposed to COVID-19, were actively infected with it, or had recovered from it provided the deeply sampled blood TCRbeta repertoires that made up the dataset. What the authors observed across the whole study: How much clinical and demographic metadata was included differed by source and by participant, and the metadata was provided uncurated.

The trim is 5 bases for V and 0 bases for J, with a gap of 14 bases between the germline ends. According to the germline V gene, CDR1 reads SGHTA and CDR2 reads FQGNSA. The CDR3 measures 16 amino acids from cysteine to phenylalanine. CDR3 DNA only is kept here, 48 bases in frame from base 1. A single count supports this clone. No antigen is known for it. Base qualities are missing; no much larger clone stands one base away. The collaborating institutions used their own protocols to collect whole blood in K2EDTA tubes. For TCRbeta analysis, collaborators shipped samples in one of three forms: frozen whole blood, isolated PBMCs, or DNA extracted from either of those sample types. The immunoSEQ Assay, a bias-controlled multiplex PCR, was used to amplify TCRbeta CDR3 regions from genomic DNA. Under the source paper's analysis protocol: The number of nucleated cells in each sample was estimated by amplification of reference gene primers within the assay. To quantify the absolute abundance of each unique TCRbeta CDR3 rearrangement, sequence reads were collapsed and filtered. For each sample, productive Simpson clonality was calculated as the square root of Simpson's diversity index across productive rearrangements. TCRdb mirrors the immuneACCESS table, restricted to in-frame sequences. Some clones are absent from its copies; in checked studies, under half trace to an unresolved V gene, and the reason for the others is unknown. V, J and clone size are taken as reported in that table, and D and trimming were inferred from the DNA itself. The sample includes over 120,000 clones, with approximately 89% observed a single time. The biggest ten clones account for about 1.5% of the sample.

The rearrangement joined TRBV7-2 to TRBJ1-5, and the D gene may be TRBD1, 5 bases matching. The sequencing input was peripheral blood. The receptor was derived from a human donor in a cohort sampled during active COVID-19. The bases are TGTGCCAGCAGCCTGTTTGGGGGGAATAGCAATCAGCCCCAGCATTTT. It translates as CASSLFGGNSNQPQHF.